This T cell receptor (beta chain) was identified during a study of post-analysis software for immune sequencing data. Study at large: Recorded subtypes: relapsing-remitting, secondary progressive, progressive-relapsing; some patients unannotated. Study observations and caveats: Strong co-clustering by F measure was seen for same-batch samples. Compared with controls, patients showed significantly lower normalized Chao1 diversity. About 5 TRBV segments occurring more often in patients than controls included TRBV5-6, TRBV5-1 and TRBV20-1.

The CDR3 is made up of 17 amino acids. Trimming took off 6 bases at V and 5 bases at J, with 29 bases between the two ends. CDR1 and CDR2 from the germline V gene are DFQATT and SNEGSKA (reference sequence). Incorporated into the TCR beta cDNA libraries were unique molecular identifiers, which served to reduce PCR and sequencing biases. TCRdb fed the PCR reads into MiXCR, producing one record per CDR3 protein. Among 800,000 to 950,000 distinct CDR3 sequences listed, under 70% were seen once. This clonotype has a handful of counts. As yet, its antigen is unknown. This sequence originates from a girl aged 10 to 17 with multiple sclerosis. This chain links TRBV20-1 with TRBJ2-7, with D maybe TRBD2 (6 bases). The specimen sequenced was blood. The CDR3 loop reads CSADGAEGGDLVNEQYF. Here the CDR3 DNA reads TGCAGTGCGGACGGTGCGGAGGGCGGGGATTTGGTTAACGAGCAGTACTTC.